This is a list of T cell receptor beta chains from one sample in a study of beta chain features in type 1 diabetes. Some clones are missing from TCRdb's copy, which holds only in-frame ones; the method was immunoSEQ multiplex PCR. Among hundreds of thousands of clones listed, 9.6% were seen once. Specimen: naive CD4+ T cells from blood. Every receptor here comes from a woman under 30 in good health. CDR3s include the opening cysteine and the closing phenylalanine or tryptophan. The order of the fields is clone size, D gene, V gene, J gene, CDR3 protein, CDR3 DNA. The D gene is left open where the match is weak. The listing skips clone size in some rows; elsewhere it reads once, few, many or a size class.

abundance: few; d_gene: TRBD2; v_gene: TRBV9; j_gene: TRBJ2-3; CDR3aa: CASSLGLAGVEDTQYF; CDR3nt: TGTGCCAGCAGCTTGGGACTAGCGGGAGTTGAAGATACGCAGTATTTT
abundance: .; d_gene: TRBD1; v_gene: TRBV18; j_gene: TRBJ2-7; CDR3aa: CASSPLQGVHEQYF; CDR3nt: TGTGCCAGCTCACCACTACAGGGGGTCCACGAGCAGTACTTC
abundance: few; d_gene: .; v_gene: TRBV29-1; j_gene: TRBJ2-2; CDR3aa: CSVEVGLTTGELFF; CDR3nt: TGCAGCGTTGAAGTTGGGCTTACCACCGGGGAGCTGTTTTTT
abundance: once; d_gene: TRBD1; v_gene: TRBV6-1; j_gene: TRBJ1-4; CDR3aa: CASSERDRGIANEKLFF; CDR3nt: TGTGCCAGCAGTGAAAGGGACAGGGGGATTGCTAATGAAAAACTGTTTTTT
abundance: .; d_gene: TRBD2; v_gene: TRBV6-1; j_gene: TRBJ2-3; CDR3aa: CASSDVAGGADTQYF; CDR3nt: TGTGCCAGCAGTGACGTAGCGGGAGGAGCAGATACGCAGTATTTT
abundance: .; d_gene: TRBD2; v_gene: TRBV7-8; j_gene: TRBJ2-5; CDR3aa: CASSSGLAAETQYF; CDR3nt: TGTGCCAGCAGCTCCGGACTAGCGGCGGAGACCCAGTACTTC
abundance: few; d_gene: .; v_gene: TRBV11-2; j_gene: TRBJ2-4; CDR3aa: CASTQGGDLAKNIQYF; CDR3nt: TGTGCCAGCACCCAAGGAGGGGATCTAGCCAAAAACATTCAGTACTTC
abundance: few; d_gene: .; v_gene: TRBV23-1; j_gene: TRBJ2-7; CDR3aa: CASSQSLAGYFSYEQYF; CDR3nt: TGCGCCAGCAGTCAGTCCCTCGCGGGGTACTTCTCCTACGAGCAGTACTTC
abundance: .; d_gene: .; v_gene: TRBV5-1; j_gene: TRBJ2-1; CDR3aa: CASSFEQAYNEQFF; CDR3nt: TGCGCCAGCAGCTTTGAGCAGGCGTACAATGAGCAGTTCTTC
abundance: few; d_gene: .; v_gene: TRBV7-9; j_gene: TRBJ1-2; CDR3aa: CASSLIQRAGGYTF; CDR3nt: TGTGCCAGCAGCTTAATTCAGAGGGCGGGAGGCTACACCTTC
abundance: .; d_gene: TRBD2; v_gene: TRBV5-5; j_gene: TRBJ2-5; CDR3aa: CASSLLRAGGKETQYF; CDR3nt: TGTGCCAGCAGCTTGTTGCGAGCGGGGGGGAAAGAGACCCAGTACTTC
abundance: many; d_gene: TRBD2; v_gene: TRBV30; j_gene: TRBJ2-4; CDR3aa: CAWGIGRAPKNIQYF; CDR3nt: TGTGCCTGGGGTATTGGGAGGGCCCCCAAAAACATTCAGTACTTC
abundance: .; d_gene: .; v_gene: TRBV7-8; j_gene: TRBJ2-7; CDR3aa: CASSFHRNEQYF; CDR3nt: TGTGCCAGCAGCTTTCACAGAAACGAGCAGTACTTC